The 15 T cell receptor beta chains given below trace back to one sample, sequenced in a study of T cells in Graves' hyperthyroidism and ophthalmopathy. RNA transcripts provided the source from which TCR beta CDR3 regions were amplified. HTBI primers were the set used in a first-round RT-PCR of the TCR CDR3. TCRdb itself ran the multiplex PCR reads through MiXCR, one entry per CDR3 protein. The data contain a few hundred thousand distinct CDR3 sequences, 20% to 25% of them seen just once; the ten biggest clones take up around 70%. The sample was blood. These TCRs come from a man aged 50 or older with Graves' hyperthyroidism.

As for this clonotype: At one of its ends the junction is not consistent with the germline gene, which may arise from a read error. The chain has TRBV6-1 and TRBJ1-4; D gene unclear. Germline V gene sequence: CDR1 MNHNS, CDR2 SASEGT. The CDR3 is made up of 15 amino acids. The CDR3: CASSVYSYSNERLFF. For the CDR3, the DNA is TGTGCCAGCAGTGTCTACAGCTACTCTAATGAAAGACTGTTTTTT.

The chain couples TRBV18 to TRBJ2-7, with no clear D. Per the germline V gene, CDR1 is KGHSH and CDR2 is LQKENI. V lost 3 bases and J 7 bases, leaving 13 bases between the germline ends. The CDR3 sequence is 13 residues long. The CDR3 here is CASSPTPSGEQYF. The CDR3 DNA follows: TGTGCCAGCTCACCGACCCCCTCCGGGGAGCAGTACTTC.

This clonotype appeared a few times. The chain joins TRBV6-1 to TRBJ2-7; D is possibly TRBD1 or TRBD2 (5 bases each). Germline CDR1 and CDR2: MNHNS and SASEGT. V was trimmed by 4 bases and J by 0 bases, leaving 7 bases between them. The CDR3 contains 13 residues. The CDR3 region has the DNA TGTGCCAGCAGTGGGGACCTCTCCTACGAGCAGTACTTC. Encoded protein: CASSGDLSYEQYF.

The gene calls are TRBV5-1 and TRBJ2-3; 10 nucleotides agree with TRBD2. The CDR3 length is 17 residues. V lost 1 base to trimming and J lost 1 base; unmatched junction nucleotides: 6. Per the germline V gene, CDR1 is SGHRS and CDR2 is YFSETQ. The chain's CDR3 is CASSLSTGTSGTDTQYF. CDR3 coding DNA: TGCGCCAGCAGCTTGTCAACCGGGACTAGCGGCACAGATACGCAGTATTTT.

This clonotype was observed a handful of times. The V and J genes are TRBV27 and TRBJ2-3; 11 bases are shared with TRBD2. Germline V gene sequence: CDR1 MNHEY, CDR2 SMNVEV (reference sequence). With V trimmed by 8 bases and J by 2 bases, 3 bases remained unmatched. This CDR3 spans 14 amino acids. CDR3 DNA sequence: TGTGCCAGCGCGGGACTAGCGGTCACAGATACGCAGTATTTT. This encodes CASAGLAVTDTQYF.

The chain links TRBV6-1 to TRBJ2-2; 10 bases match TRBD1. With V trimmed by 2 bases and J by 4 bases, 4 bases remained unmatched. The CDR3 is 16 amino acids. Germline V gives CDR1 MNHNS, CDR2 SASEGT. Here the CDR3 reads CASSERDRGGTGELFF. CDR3 coding DNA: TGTGCCAGCAGTGAAAGGGACAGGGGTGGCACCGGGGAGCTGTTTTTT.

The chain links TRBV18 to TRBJ2-7, with D unclear. This CDR3 has 13 amino acids. CDR1 is KGHSH, CDR2 LQKENI, per germline. V gave up 2 bases and J gave up 2 bases, with 7 bases separating them. Here the CDR3 DNA reads TGTGCCAGCTCACCAAGCACCCCCTACGAGCAGTACTTC. Residues: CASSPSTPYEQYF.

The rearrangement joins TRBV6-1 to TRBJ2-7, with D hard to call. With 8 bases removed from V and 2 bases from J, the gap between germline ends came to 10 bases. Germline values: CDR1 MNHNS, CDR2 SASEGT. The CDR3 extends over 12 amino acids. The CDR3 sequence is CASGRPAYEQYF. The DNA of the CDR3 is TGTGCCAGCGGGCGACCTGCCTACGAGCAGTACTTC.

In its sample, this clonotype was seen many times. The chain is built from TRBV2 and TRBJ1-1; 8 positions agree with TRBD1. With 11 bases clipped from V and 6 bases from J, the junction kept 5 bases outside the gene matches. Germline V lookup: CDR1 SNHLY, CDR2 FYNNEI. This CDR3 is built from 11 residues. DNA of the CDR3: TGTGCCCGCACAGGGGGTGCTGAAGCTTTCTTT. Its translation is CARTGGAEAFF.

A few counts support this clonotype. The chain combines TRBV9 with TRBJ2-3, with TRBD2 matching over 7 bases. V shed 3 bases, J shed 2 bases, and the junction held 15 bases outside the gene matches. This CDR3 is built from 18 residues. Germline CDR1 reads SGDLS; CDR2 reads YYNGEE. CDR3 sequence (DNA): TGTGCCAGCAGCGCGCTCGCCGAAGCGGGGATTTACACAGATACGCAGTATTTT. Its translation is CASSALAEAGIYTDTQYF.

This chain uses TRBV20-1 with TRBJ1-1, with 8 bases aligning to TRBD1. V lost 3 bases, J lost 1 base, and 4 bases stayed unmatched. Germline values: CDR1 DFQATT, CDR2 SNEGSKA (reference sequence). The CDR3 length is 14 residues. The CDR3 DNA reads TGCAGTGCTAGTAACAGGGGGTGGAACACTGAAGCTTTCTTT. It is translated as CSASNRGWNTEAFF.

In this sample, this clonotype turned up many times. The J gene is TRBJ1-2, the V gene TRBV3-1, with unresolved D. The CDR3 is made up of 13 amino acids. Trimming cost V 1 base and J 2 bases, with 5 bases left between them. Germline V lookup: CDR1 LGHDT, CDR2 YNNKEL (reference sequence). The CDR3 nucleotides are TGTGCCAGCAGCCAAGGGGTGAACTATGGCTACACCTTC. Translating gives CASSQGVNYGYTF. Full variable domain (rest looked up from reference TRBV3-1 and TRBJ1-2): DTAVSQTPKYLVTQMGNDKSIKCEQNLGHDTMYWYKQDSKKFLKIMFSYNNKELIINETVPNRFSPKSPDKAHLNLHINSLELGDSAVYFCASSQGVNYGYTFGSGTRLTVV.

The rearrangement uses TRBV28 and TRBJ2-1; 8 bases align to TRBD1. There are 13 residues in the CDR3. Germline trimming cut 6 bases from V and 8 bases from J; bases unmatched to any gene: 6. Germline V gene sequence: CDR1 MDHEN, CDR2 SYDVKM. The CDR3 reads CASRLTGVYEQFF. The CDR3 DNA sequence: TGTGCCAGCAGGTTGACAGGGGTCTATGAGCAGTTCTTC.

The rearrangement links TRBV14 to TRBJ2-5; D remains unclear. The ends were cut back, 1 base at V and 1 base at J, with 16 bases in the middle. CDR1 and CDR2 (germline): SGHDN, FVKESK. The CDR3 spans 17 residues. The DNA for the CDR3 is TGTGCCAGCAGCCAAGTAAGGCAGAACTATCCCCAAGAGACCCAGTACTTC. Amino acids: CASSQVRQNYPQETQYF.

This clonotype occurred a few times. The V call is TRBV9, the J call TRBJ2-3; perhaps D is TRBD1 or TRBD2 (5 bases each). The CDR3 runs to 15 residues. Germline assignment: CDR1 SGDLS and CDR2 YYNGEE. Trimming left V 0 bases short and J 3 bases short, with 11 bases between. CDR3 protein: CASSVVGTKTDTQYF. CDR3 in DNA: TGTGCCAGCAGCGTAGTAGGGACCAAAACAGATACGCAGTATTTT.